The 9 T cell receptor beta chains in this list originate from one sample, sequenced in a study of shared clonotypes between healthy human individuals. TCRdb's copy holds only in-frame clones and misses some; the assay was immunoSEQ multiplex PCR. The sample includes fewer than 2.5 million clones, 90% to 95% seen only once; the top ten take 0.36%. Sequencing was done on a sample of naive CD4+ T cells from PBMCs. Indicated subset: CD45RA+ positively selected. Every receptor here comes from a young man in good health. Some clones in this sample may be carry-over from other donors' samples.

The chain has TRBV6-1 and TRBJ2-3; D may be TRBD1 or TRBD2 (6 bases each). Trimming removed 2 bases from V and 0 bases from J, with 24 bases in between. The CDR3 contains 20 residues. CDR1 and CDR2 (germline): MNHNS, SASEGT. The CDR3 region is CASSEWGAPGLRRSTDTQYF. As DNA, the CDR3 is TGTGCCAGCAGTGAATGGGGGGCACCGGGACTCCGCCGTAGCACAGATACGCAGTATTTT.

V is TRBV7-9 and J is TRBJ1-3; perhaps TRBD1 as D (6 bases). The germline V gene has CDR1 SEHNR and CDR2 FQNEAQ (reference sequence). V was cut by 2 bases and J by 4 bases, with 12 bases left in between. The CDR3 runs 15 residues. The CDR3 DNA reads TGTGCCAGCAGCTTACTCGGGACACGCGGAAACACCATATATTTT. Translating gives CASSLLGTRGNTIYF.

A note on this clone: Other DNA sequences from this sample encode an identical CDR3 as well. The chain recombines TRBV2 with TRBJ2-3; TRBD1 is a possible D gene (6 bases). The CDR3 covers 12 residues. The germline V gene encodes CDR1 SNHLY and CDR2 FYNNEI. V shed 3 bases and J shed 5 bases, with 6 bases lying between them. The CDR3 nucleotides read TGTGCCAGCAGTGAGGACAGAGATACGCAGTATTTT. Translation: CASSEDRDTQYF.

V gene TRBV7-7 combines with J gene TRBJ2-7, with 7 bases matching TRBD1. This CDR3 region has 14 residues. CDR1 is SSHAT and CDR2 is FNYEAQ in the germline V gene (reference sequence). V shed 5 bases, J shed 1 base, and the junction held 5 bases outside the gene matches. DNA for the CDR3: TGTGCCAGCAGCCGACAGGGCGAATCCTACGAGCAGTACTTC. Protein sequence: CASSRQGESYEQYF. The full variable domain, rest sourced from reference TRBV7-7 and TRBJ2-7, is GAGVSQSPRYKVTKRGQDVTLRCDPISSHATLYWYQQALGQGPEFLTYFNYEAQPDKSGLPSDRFSAERPEGSISTLTIQRTEQRDSAMYRCASSRQGESYEQYFGPGTRLTVT.

V and J are TRBV27 and TRBJ2-2, with 8 positions matching TRBD1. The ends lost 0 bases at V and 4 bases at J; junction bases unmatched: 4. The CDR3 sequence is 16 residues long. Germline-derived CDR1 and CDR2 are MNHEY and SMNVEV (reference sequence). This CDR3 is CASSLSDRGRTGELFF. CDR3 nucleotides: TGTGCCAGCAGTTTATCCGACAGGGGCCGCACCGGGGAGCTGTTTTTT.

The chain combines TRBV19 with TRBJ1-3, with TRBD1 matching 8 bases. The V and J ends lost 3 bases and 7 bases, in that order; junction bases with no gene match: 5. The CDR3 runs 14 residues. Per the germline V gene, CDR1 is LNHDA and CDR2 is SQIVND (reference sequence). The CDR3 protein is CASSIGTGVNTIYF. The CDR3 region has the DNA TGTGCCAGTAGTATCGGGACAGGAGTGAACACCATATATTTT. Looking up the rest from reference TRBV19 and TRBJ1-3 gives the full variable domain: DGGITQSPKYLFRKEGQNVTLSCEQNLNHDAMYWYRQDPGQGLRLIYYSQIVNDFQKGDIAEGYSVSREKKESFPLTVTSAQKNPTAFYLCASSIGTGVNTIYFGEGSWLTVV.

The rearrangement uses TRBV6-1 and TRBJ1-4; 11 bases line up with TRBD1. Germline V gene sequence: CDR1 MNHNS, CDR2 SASEGT. The length of the CDR3 is 15 residues. V was clipped by 4 bases and J by 11 bases; unmatched bases: 9. DNA for the CDR3: TGTGCCAGCAGTGGTAGGGACAGGGGGAGTGGGAAACTGTTTTTT. Protein sequence: CASSGRDRGSGKLFF.

The chain combines TRBV23-1 with TRBJ1-1; tentative D call: TRBD1 (5 bases). TRBV23-1 counts as an open reading frame of uncertain function. The CDR3 has 17 amino acids. V was shortened by 1 base and J by 0 bases, with 15 bases between the two germline ends. CDR3 protein: CASSQCGASWVNTEAFF. DNA of the CDR3: TGCGCCAGCAGTCAATGCGGGGCATCATGGGTGAACACTGAAGCTTTCTTT.

This chain's CDR3 is CASSPGLAGTGELFF. The CDR3 DNA reads TGTGCCAGCAGCCCCGGACTAGCGGGCACCGGGGAGCTGTTTTTT. The V call is TRBV6-5, the J call TRBJ2-2; 11 bases match TRBD2. Germline CDR1 reads MNHEY; CDR2 reads SVGAGI. The CDR3 is 15 residues long. With 6 bases clipped from V and 4 bases from J, the junction kept 4 bases outside the gene matches.